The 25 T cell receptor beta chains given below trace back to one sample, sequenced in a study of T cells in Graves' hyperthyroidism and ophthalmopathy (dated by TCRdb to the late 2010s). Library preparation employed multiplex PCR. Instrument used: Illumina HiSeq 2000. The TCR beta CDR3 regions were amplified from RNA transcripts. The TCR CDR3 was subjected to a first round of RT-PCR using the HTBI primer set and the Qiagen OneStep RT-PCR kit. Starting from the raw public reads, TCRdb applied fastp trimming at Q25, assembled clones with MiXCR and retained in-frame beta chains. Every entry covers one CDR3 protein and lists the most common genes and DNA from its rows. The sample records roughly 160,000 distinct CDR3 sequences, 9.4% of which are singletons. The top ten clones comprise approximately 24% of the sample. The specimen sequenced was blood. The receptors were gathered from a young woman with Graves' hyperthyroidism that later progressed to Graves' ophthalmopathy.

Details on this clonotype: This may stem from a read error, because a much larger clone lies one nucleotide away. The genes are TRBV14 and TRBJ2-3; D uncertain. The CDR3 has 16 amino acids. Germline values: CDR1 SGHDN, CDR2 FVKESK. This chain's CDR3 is CARSQDQGFLTDTQYF. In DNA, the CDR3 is TGTGCCAGAAGCCAAGATCAAGGGTTTCTCACAGATACGCAGTATTTT.

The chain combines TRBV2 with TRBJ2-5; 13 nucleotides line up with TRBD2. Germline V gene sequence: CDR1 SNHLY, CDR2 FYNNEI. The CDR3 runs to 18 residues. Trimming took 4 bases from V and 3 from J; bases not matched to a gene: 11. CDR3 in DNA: TGTGCCAGCAGTGCCCCGGGACTAGCGGGAACGCTAGAAGAGACCCAGTACTTC. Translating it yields CASSAPGLAGTLEETQYF.

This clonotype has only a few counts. The CDR3 nucleotides read TGTGCCACCAGTGATTTGTTAGCTGGCAATGAGCAGTTCTTC. This translates into CATSDLLAGNEQFF. The chain combines TRBV24-1 with TRBJ2-1; the D is unclear. This CDR3 spans 14 amino acids. V was trimmed by 0 bases and J by 6 bases, leaving 8 bases between them. Germline V gene sequence: CDR1 KGHDR, CDR2 SFDVKD.

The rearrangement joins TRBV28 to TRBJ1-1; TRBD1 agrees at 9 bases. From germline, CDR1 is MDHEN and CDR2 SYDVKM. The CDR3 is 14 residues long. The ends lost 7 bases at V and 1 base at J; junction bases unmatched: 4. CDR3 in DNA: TGTGCCAGCATCCGGACAGGGGAGAACACTGAAGCTTTCTTT. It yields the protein CASIRTGENTEAFF.

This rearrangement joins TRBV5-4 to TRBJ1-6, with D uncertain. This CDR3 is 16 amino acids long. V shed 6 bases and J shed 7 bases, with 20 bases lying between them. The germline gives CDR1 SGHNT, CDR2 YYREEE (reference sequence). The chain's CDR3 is CASIPRAATGNSPLHF. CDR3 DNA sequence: TGTGCCAGCATCCCCCGAGCGGCCACGGGGAATTCACCCCTCCACTTT.

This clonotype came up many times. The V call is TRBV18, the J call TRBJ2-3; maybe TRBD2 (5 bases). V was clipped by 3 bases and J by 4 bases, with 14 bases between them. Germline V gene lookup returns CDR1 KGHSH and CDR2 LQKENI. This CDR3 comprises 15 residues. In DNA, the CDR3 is TGTGCCAGCTCACCGAACGGGGTGTTGGCAGATACGCAGTATTTT. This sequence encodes CASSPNGVLADTQYF.

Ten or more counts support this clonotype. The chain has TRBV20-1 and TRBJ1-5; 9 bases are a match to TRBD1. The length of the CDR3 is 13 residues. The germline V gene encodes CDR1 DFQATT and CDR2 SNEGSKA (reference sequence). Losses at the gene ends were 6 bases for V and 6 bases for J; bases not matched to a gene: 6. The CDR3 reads CSARDRVSQPQHF. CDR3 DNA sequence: TGCAGTGCCCGGGACAGGGTGAGTCAGCCCCAGCATTTT.

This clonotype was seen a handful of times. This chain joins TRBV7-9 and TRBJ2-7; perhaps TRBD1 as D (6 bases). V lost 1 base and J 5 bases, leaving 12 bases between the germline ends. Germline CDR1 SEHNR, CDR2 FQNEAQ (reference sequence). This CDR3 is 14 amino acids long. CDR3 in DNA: TGTGCCAGCAGCTTAGAGTGGGGGCTCCACGAGCAGTACTTC. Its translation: CASSLEWGLHEQYF.

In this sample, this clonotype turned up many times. The CDR3 loop reads CASSLPSGSRVDTQYF. The CDR3 region has the DNA TGTGCCAGCAGCTTACCCAGCGGGAGTCGGGTAGATACGCAGTATTTT. The chain couples TRBV13 to TRBJ2-3, with TRBD2 identical over 8 bases. CDR1 is PRHDT and CDR2 is FYEKMQ in the germline V gene (reference sequence). The CDR3 consists of 16 residues. With 2 bases clipped from V and 5 bases from J, the junction kept 9 bases outside the gene matches.

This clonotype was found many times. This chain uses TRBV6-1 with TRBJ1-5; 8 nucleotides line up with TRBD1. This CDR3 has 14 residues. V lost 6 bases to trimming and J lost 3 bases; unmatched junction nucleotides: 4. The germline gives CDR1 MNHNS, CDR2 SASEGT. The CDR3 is CASRYRGNNQPQHF. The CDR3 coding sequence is TGTGCCAGCAGATACAGGGGGAACAATCAGCCCCAGCATTTT.

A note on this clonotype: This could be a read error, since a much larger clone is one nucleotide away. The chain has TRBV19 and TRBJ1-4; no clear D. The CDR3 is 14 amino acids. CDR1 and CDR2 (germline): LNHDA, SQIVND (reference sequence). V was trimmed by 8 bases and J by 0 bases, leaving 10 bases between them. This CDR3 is CASGNSATNEKLFF. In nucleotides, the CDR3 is TGTGCCAGTGGTAACAGTGCAACTAATGAAAAACTGTTTTTT.

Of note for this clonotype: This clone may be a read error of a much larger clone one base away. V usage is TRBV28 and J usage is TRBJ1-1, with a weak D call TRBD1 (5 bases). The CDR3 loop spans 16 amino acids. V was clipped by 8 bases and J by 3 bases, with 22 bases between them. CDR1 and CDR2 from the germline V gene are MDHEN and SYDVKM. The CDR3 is CASPPHHILGDTEAFF. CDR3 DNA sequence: TGTGCCAGCCCTCCCCATCATATTTTAGGGGACACTGAAGCTTTCTTT.

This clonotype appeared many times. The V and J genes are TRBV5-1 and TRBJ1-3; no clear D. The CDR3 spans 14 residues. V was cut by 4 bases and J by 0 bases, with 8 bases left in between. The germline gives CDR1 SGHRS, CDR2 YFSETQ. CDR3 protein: CASSPDNSGNTIYF. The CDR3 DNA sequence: TGCGCCAGCAGCCCCGATAACTCTGGAAACACCATATATTTT. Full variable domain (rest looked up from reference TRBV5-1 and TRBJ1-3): KAGVTQTPRYLIKTRGQQVTLSCSPISGHRSVSWYQQTPGQGLQFLFEYFSETQRNKGNFPGRFSGRQFSNSRSEMNVSTLELGDSALYLCASSPDNSGNTIYFGEGSWLTVV.

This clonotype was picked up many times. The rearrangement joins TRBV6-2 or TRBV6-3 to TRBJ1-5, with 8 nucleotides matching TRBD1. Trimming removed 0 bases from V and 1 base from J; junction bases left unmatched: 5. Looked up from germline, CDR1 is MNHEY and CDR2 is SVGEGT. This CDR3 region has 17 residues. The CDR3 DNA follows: TGTGCCAGCAGTTACTCCGCGTCAGGGGGCAGCAATCAGCCCCAGCATTTT. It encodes CASSYSASGGSNQPQHF.

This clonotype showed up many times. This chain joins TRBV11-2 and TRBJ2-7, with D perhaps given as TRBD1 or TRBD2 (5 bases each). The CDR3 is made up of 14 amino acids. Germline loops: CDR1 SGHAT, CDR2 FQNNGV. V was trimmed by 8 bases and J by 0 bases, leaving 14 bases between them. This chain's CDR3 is CASGGRQYSYEQYF. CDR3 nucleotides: TGTGCCAGCGGGGGACGGCAGTACTCCTACGAGCAGTACTTC.

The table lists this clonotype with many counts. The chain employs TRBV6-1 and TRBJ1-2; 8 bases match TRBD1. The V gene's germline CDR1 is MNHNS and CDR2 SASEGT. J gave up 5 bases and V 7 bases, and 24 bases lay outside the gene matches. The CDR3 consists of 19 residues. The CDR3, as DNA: TGTGCCAGCACCAGTGACCGGATTTCCGGGACAGGATTTACTTATGGCTACACCTTC. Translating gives CASTSDRISGTGFTYGYTF.

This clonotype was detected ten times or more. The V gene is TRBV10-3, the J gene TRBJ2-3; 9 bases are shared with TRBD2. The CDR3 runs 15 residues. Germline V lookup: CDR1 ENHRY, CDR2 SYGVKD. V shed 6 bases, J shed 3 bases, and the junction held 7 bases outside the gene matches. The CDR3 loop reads CAIRSRGGETDTQYF. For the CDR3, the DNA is TGTGCCATCAGATCGCGGGGGGGCGAAACAGATACGCAGTATTTT.

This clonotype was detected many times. CDR3 sequence reads: CASSDRYRQETQYF. The CDR3, as DNA: TGTGCCAGCAGCGACCGATACAGGCAAGAGACCCAGTACTTC. J is TRBJ2-5 and V is TRBV11-1; perhaps TRBD1 as D (5 bases). The CDR3 is made up of 14 amino acids. V was pared by 5 bases and J by 2 bases, with 12 bases between. Per germline, CDR1 SGHAT and CDR2 FQDESV (reference sequence).

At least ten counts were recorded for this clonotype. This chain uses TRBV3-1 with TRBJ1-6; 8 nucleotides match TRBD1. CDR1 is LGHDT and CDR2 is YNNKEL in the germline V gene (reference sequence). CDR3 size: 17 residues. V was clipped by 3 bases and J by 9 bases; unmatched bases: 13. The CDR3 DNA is TGTGCCAGCAGCCACGACAACGGACAGGGTCGGTTTTCACCCCTCCACTTT. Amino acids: CASSHDNGQGRFSPLHF.

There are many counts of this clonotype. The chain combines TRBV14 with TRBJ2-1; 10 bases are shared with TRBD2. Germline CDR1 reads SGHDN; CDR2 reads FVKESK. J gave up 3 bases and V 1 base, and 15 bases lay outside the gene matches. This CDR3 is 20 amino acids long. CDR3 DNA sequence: TGTGCCAGCAGCCAAGGCCTAATGGCTAGCGGGAGAGCAGGCTACAATGAGCAGTTCTTC. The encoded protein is CASSQGLMASGRAGYNEQFF.

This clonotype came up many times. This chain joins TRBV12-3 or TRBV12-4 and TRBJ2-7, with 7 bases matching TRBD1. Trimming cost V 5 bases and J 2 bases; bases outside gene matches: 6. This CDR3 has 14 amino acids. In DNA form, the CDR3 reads TGTGCCAGCAGTCGGGACAGTCTACCCTACGAGCAGTACTTC. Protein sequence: CASSRDSLPYEQYF.

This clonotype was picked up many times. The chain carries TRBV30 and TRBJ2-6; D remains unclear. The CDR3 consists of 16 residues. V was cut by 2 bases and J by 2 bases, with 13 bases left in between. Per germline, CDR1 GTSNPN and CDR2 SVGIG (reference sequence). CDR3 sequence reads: CAWSNPRVAGANVLTF. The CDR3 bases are TGTGCCTGGAGTAATCCTAGGGTAGCTGGGGCCAACGTCCTGACTTTC.

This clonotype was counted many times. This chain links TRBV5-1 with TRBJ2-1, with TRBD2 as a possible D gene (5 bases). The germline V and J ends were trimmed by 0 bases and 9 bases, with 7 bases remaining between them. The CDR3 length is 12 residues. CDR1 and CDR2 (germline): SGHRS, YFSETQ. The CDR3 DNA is TGCGCCAGCAGCTTGGTCGGGGTTGAGCAGTTCTTC. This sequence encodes CASSLVGVEQFF.

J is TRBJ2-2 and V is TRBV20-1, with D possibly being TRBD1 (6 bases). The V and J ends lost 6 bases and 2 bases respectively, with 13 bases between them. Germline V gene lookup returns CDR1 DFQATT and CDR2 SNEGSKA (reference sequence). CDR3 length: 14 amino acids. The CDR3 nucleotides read TGCAGTGCGAGTAGAGGGGGAAACACCGGGGAGCTGTTTTTT. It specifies CSASRGGNTGELFF.

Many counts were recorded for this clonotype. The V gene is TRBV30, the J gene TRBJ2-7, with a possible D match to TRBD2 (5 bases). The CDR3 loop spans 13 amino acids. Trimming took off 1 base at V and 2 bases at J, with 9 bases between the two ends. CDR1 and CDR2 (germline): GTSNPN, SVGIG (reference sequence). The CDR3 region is CAWSGAEPYEQYF. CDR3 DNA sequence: TGTGCCTGGAGTGGAGCGGAGCCCTACGAGCAGTACTTC.